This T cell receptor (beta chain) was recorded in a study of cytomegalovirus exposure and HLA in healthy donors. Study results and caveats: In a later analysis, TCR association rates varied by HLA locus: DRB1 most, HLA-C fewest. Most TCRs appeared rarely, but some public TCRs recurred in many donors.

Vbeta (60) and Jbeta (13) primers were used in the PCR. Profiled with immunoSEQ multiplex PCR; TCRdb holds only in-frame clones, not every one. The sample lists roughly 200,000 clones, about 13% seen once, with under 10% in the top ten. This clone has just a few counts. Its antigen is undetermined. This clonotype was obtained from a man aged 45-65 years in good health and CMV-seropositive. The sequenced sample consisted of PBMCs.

For the CDR3, the DNA is TGTGCCAGCAGTCCCACCGGGACAGGGCCGCTTGGGGCTTTCTTT. This gives the protein CASSPTGTGPLGAFF. V usage is TRBV6-5 and J usage is TRBJ1-1; 9 nucleotides agree with TRBD1. This CDR3 spans 15 amino acids. The germline CDR1 and CDR2 sequences are MNHEY and SVGAGI. The trim removed 5 bases at V and 11 bases at J, leaving 15 bases unmatched.